These 19 T cell receptor beta chains were sequenced from one sample in a study of blood T cell repertoires in COVID-19. Data came from immunoSEQ multiplex PCR; TCRdb stores just in-frame clones and leaves some out. The sample has about 160,000 clones, about 90% seen once. Sequenced input: peripheral blood. The receptors stem from a woman aged 55-75 years with active or convalescent COVID-19.

V is TRBV6-1 and J is TRBJ2-1, with 10 bases aligning to TRBD1. With 3 bases clipped from V and 3 bases from J, the junction kept 2 bases outside the gene matches. The CDR3 runs 15 residues. Germline V CDR1 and CDR2: MNHNS, SASEGT. The CDR3 protein is CASSEGQGNYNEQFF. The CDR3, as DNA: TGTGCCAGCAGTGAGGGACAGGGGAACTACAATGAGCAGTTCTTC.

This clone has just one count. V is TRBV6-5 and J is TRBJ2-3; no reliable D call. The V end was cut by 0 bases, the J end by 2 bases, with 6 bases between. This CDR3 is 14 amino acids long. Germline lookup yields CDR1 MNHEY and CDR2 SVGAGI. The CDR3 nucleotides are TGTGCCAGCAGTTACTCCAGATACACAGATACGCAGTATTTT. This encodes CASSYSRYTDTQYF.

The V call is TRBV5-1, the J call TRBJ2-7; 11 nucleotides line up with TRBD1. With 4 bases clipped from V and 5 bases from J, the junction kept 5 bases outside the gene matches. The CDR3 sequence is 14 residues long. CDR1 and CDR2 (germline): SGHRS, YFSETQ. As DNA, the CDR3 is TGCGCCAGCAGCCCCGGGACAGGGGGACACGAGCAGTACTTC. The encoded protein is CASSPGTGGHEQYF.

This chain connects TRBV4-2 to TRBJ1-2; no reliable D call. The V end lost 0 bases, the J end lost 8 bases, and 13 bases lay between the germline ends. Germline CDR1 LGHNA, CDR2 YNFKEQ. CDR3 length: 14 amino acids. CDR3 sequence (DNA): TGTGCCAGCAGCCAAGAACAACCCGACGGGGGCTACACCTTC. It codes for CASSQEQPDGGYTF.

The V and J genes are TRBV18 and TRBJ2-3; possibly TRBD1 for D (6 bases). The CDR3 has 16 amino acids. Looked up from germline, CDR1 is KGHSH and CDR2 is LQKENI. With 4 bases removed from V and 3 bases from J, the gap between germline ends came to 17 bases. The CDR3 DNA reads as TGTGCCAGCTCACGAAACGTGGCAGGGGAGACAGATACGCAGTATTTT. This translates into CASSRNVAGETDTQYF.

The V and J genes are TRBV6-6 and TRBJ2-5; TRBD1 agrees at 7 bases. The germline V gene has CDR1 MNHNY and CDR2 SVGAGI (reference sequence). The CDR3 sequence is 14 residues long. Losses at the gene ends were 0 bases for V and 2 bases for J; bases not matched to a gene: 0. In nucleotides, the CDR3 is TGTGCCAGCAGTTACTCGACAGGGCAAGAGACCCAGTACTTC. It codes for CASSYSTGQETQYF.

This chain uses TRBV2 with TRBJ1-3; tentatively, D is TRBD1 (6 bases). Germline CDR1 and CDR2: SNHLY and FYNNEI. The CDR3 spans 14 residues. The V and J ends lost 6 bases and 3 bases respectively, with 12 bases between them. CDR3 region: CASSQQGDGNTIYF. In nucleotides, the CDR3 is TGTGCCAGCAGCCAACAGGGAGATGGAAACACCATATATTTT.

This chain joins TRBV7-2 and TRBJ1-6, with D tentatively TRBD1 (5 bases). CDR1 is SGHTA, CDR2 FQGNSA, per germline. The CDR3 extends over 14 amino acids. The V and J ends lost 1 base and 10 bases respectively, with 11 bases between them. CDR3 loop: CASSLVGGSSPLHF. DNA for the CDR3: TGTGCCAGCAGCTTAGTGGGGGGGAGCTCACCCCTCCACTTT.

This CDR3 reads CASSEVDRVNTEAFF. The CDR3 region has the DNA TGTGCCAGCAGCGAGGTAGACAGGGTGAACACTGAAGCTTTCTTT. This chain uses TRBV6-5 with TRBJ1-1, with 7 bases identical to TRBD1. Trimming removed 6 bases from V and 0 bases from J; junction bases left unmatched: 7. The CDR3 is 15 residues long. Germline V lookup: CDR1 MNHEY, CDR2 SVGAGI.

The rearrangement links TRBV29-1 to TRBJ1-1; D is perhaps TRBD1 (6 bases). Germline loops: CDR1 SQVTM, CDR2 ANQGSEA. V was clipped by 4 bases and J by 1 base, with 13 bases between them. The CDR3 is made up of 14 amino acids. The CDR3 is CSVVVGGENTEAFF. In DNA, the CDR3 is TGCAGCGTTGTGGTAGGGGGGGAGAACACTGAAGCTTTCTTT. Full variable domain (remainder filled in from reference TRBV29-1 and TRBJ1-1): SAVISQKPSRDICQRGTSLTIQCQVDSQVTMMFWYRQQPGQSLTLIATANQGSEATYESGFVIDKFPISRPNLTFSTLTVSNMSPEDSSIYLCSVVVGGENTEAFFGQGTRLTVV.

J is TRBJ1-1 and V is TRBV24-1, with 12 bases aligning to TRBD1. The CDR3 loop spans 17 amino acids. The germline CDR1 and CDR2 sequences are KGHDR and SFDVKD. After removal of 3 bases from V and 7 bases from J, the junction contained 11 bases not matched to a gene. CDR3 coding DNA: TGTGCCACCAGTGATCCCAGGGACAGGGGGCGGTACAATGAAGCTTTCTTT. Amino acids: CATSDPRDRGRYNEAFF.

The chain couples TRBV18 to TRBJ1-2; the D is unclear. This CDR3 spans 16 amino acids. With 6 bases removed from V and 7 bases from J, the gap between germline ends came to 24 bases. The germline CDR1 and CDR2 sequences are KGHSH and LQKENI. For the CDR3, the DNA is TGTGCCAGCTCTTTAGACGTCCTCCTCCGTCGGGGTGGCTACACCTTC. Its protein product is CASSLDVLLRRGGYTF. Supplemented by reference TRBV18 and TRBJ1-2, the full variable domain reads NAGVMQNPRHLVRRRGQEARLRCSPMKGHSHVYWYRQLPEEGLKFMVYLQKENIIDESGMPKERFSAEFPKEGPSILRIQQVVRGDSAAYFCASSLDVLLRRGGYTFGSGTRLTVV.

This sequence joins TRBV11-3 and TRBJ2-1; D call uncertain. Germline loops: CDR1 SGHNT, CDR2 YENEEA. The CDR3 length is 14 residues. V was shortened by 2 bases and J by 9 bases, with 14 bases between the two germline ends. In DNA, the CDR3 is TGTGCCAGCAGCTTACGTAGCCCCTCGGTTGAGCAGTTCTTC. This encodes CASSLRSPSVEQFF.

The V call is TRBV13, the J call TRBJ2-5; a weak D match, TRBD2 (5 bases). CDR3 length: 13 residues. The germline V and J ends were trimmed by 5 bases and 3 bases, with 10 bases remaining between them. Germline assignment: CDR1 PRHDT and CDR2 FYEKMQ (reference sequence). The CDR3 nucleotides are TGTGCCAGCAGCCTGCCACTAGAAGAGACCCAGTACTTC. It encodes CASSLPLEETQYF.

The chain joins TRBV6-2 or TRBV6-3 to TRBJ2-7; a possible D gene is TRBD2 (5 bases). The V end was cut by 2 bases, the J end by 2 bases, with 13 bases between. This CDR3 is built from 15 residues. Germline CDR1 and CDR2: MNHEY and SVGEGT. CDR3 bases: TGTGCCAGCAGTTACCCCCGGCTGCGGGCCTACGAGCAGTACTTC. Its protein product is CASSYPRLRAYEQYF.

The chain carries TRBV3-1 (or the pseudogene TRBV3-2) and TRBJ1-5; TRBD1 aligns across 8 bases. Germline trimming cut 0 bases from V and 7 bases from J; bases unmatched to any gene: 5. Germline lookup yields CDR1 LGHDT and CDR2 YNNKEL (reference sequence). The CDR3 is 15 amino acids. The CDR3 loop is CASSQDVTGGQPQHF. DNA for the CDR3: TGTGCCAGCAGCCAAGATGTAACAGGGGGGCAGCCCCAGCATTTT.

V is TRBV6-5 and J is TRBJ1-2; TRBD1 agrees at 9 bases. The junction had 6 bases not matched to a gene; V was cut back by 2 bases and J by 8 bases. Germline lookup yields CDR1 MNHEY and CDR2 SVGAGI. There are 14 residues in the CDR3. CDR3: CASSYGTGGLGYTF. CDR3 DNA: TGTGCCAGCAGTTACGGTACAGGGGGCTTGGGCTACACCTTC.

This sequence joins TRBV2 and TRBJ1-1, with D uncertain. The CDR3 length is 13 residues. Trimming removed 4 bases from V and 7 bases from J, with 13 bases in between. Germline CDR1 reads SNHLY; CDR2 reads FYNNEI. CDR3: CASSAEETFEAFF. The CDR3 nucleotides read TGTGCCAGCAGTGCCGAGGAAACGTTTGAAGCTTTCTTT.

V and J are TRBV4-3 and TRBJ1-2, with 8 bases lining up with TRBD1. V was pared by 4 bases and J by 2 bases, with 6 bases of the junction left unmatched. CDR3 length equals 15 residues. Germline V CDR1 and CDR2: LGHNA, YSLEER. The CDR3 reads CASSRDGTGNYGYTF. The CDR3 coding sequence is TGCGCCAGCAGCCGGGATGGGACAGGAAACTATGGCTACACCTTC.